These 28 T cell receptor beta chains originate from one sample sequenced in a study of T cells in Graves' hyperthyroidism and ophthalmopathy. TCR beta CDR3 regions were amplified from RNA. With the HTBI primer set, the TCR CDR3 went through a first round of RT-PCR. TCRdb called the multiplex PCR reads again in MiXCR, with one record for every CDR3 protein. The data show 700,000 to 950,000 distinct CDR3 sequences, 35% seen once. The sequencing input was blood. Source of these receptors: a woman aged 40-49 years with Graves' hyperthyroidism.

The CDR3 sequence: CASSLEETGTRGYTF. The DNA of the CDR3 is TGTGCCAGCAGCTTAGAAGAGACAGGGACTCGTGGCTACACCTTC. The gene calls are TRBV7-9 and TRBJ1-2; 7 bases map to TRBD1. The ends lost 1 base at V and 7 bases at J; junction bases unmatched: 9. This CDR3 spans 15 amino acids. Per germline, CDR1 SEHNR and CDR2 FQNEAQ (reference sequence).

This clonotype was detected ten times or more. The V and J genes are TRBV7-6 and TRBJ1-1, with a weak D call TRBD1 (5 bases). With 6 bases removed from V and 3 bases from J, the gap between germline ends came to 14 bases. Germline assignment: CDR1 SGHVS and CDR2 FNYEAQ. The CDR3 has 14 residues. CDR3: CASSSRDGDTEAFF. The CDR3 bases are TGTGCCAGCAGTTCCAGGGACGGGGACACTGAAGCTTTCTTT.

The V and J genes are TRBV20-1 and TRBJ1-1; D may be TRBD1 (6 bases). Trimming took 0 bases from V and 5 from J, leaving 10 bases between them. This CDR3 has 13 amino acids. The germline CDR1 and CDR2 sequences are DFQATT and SNEGSKA (reference sequence). Here the CDR3 DNA reads TGCAGTGCTAGAGAGAGTCAGGGGACTGAAGCTTTCTTT. This gives the protein CSARESQGTEAFF.

The chain links TRBV10-3 to TRBJ2-7, with D hard to call. Germline V gene data show CDR1 as ENHRY and CDR2 as SYGVKD. CDR3 size: 12 residues. V lost 4 bases, J lost 3 bases, and 7 bases lay in between. CDR3 amino acids: CAISGADYEQYF. CDR3 DNA: TGTGCCATCAGTGGGGCGGACTACGAGCAGTACTTC.

This clonotype has only a few counts. This chain uses TRBV7-9 with TRBJ2-5; tentatively, D is TRBD2 (6 bases). The CDR3 contains 15 residues. The germline gives CDR1 SEHNR, CDR2 FQNEAQ (reference sequence). V shed 4 bases and J shed 2 bases, with 14 bases lying between them. As DNA, the CDR3 is TGTGCCAGCAGCTCCGGGGGTCTTATACAAGAGACCCAGTACTTC. Translating it yields CASSSGGLIQETQYF.

This clonotype was counted at least ten times. The chain links TRBV15 to TRBJ1-5; no clear D gene. This CDR3 comprises 15 residues. V was trimmed by 3 bases and J by 0 bases, leaving 9 bases between them. The germline V gene encodes CDR1 LNHNV and CDR2 YYDKDF (reference sequence). The CDR3 coding sequence is TGTGCCACCAGCAGTAACAAATATAGCAATCAGCCCCAGCATTTT. This translates into CATSSNKYSNQPQHF.

The chain uses TRBV19 and TRBJ2-2; perhaps TRBD1 as D (5 bases). The V gene lost 5 bases and the J gene lost 7 bases, with 11 bases spanning the gap. This CDR3 has 13 residues. The germline CDR1 and CDR2 sequences are LNHDA and SQIVND (reference sequence). CDR3 protein: CASSQGKGGELFF. The CDR3 coding sequence is TGTGCCAGTAGTCAGGGCAAGGGCGGGGAGCTGTTTTTT.

This chain joins TRBV6-5 and TRBJ1-5; 10 bases align to TRBD1. Per the germline V gene, CDR1 is MNHEY and CDR2 is SVGAGI. After removal of 1 base from V and 7 bases from J, the junction contained 4 bases not matched to a gene. The CDR3 runs to 15 residues. CDR3 nucleotide sequence: TGTGCCAGCAGTTACTACGGGACAGGGGCCCAGCCCCAGCATTTT. It yields the protein CASSYYGTGAQPQHF.

The CDR3 DNA reads TGTGCCAGCAGCTTTAAGGGTGCAGATACGCAGTATTTT. The encoded protein is CASSFKGADTQYF. This sequence joins TRBV7-3 and TRBJ2-3; unclear D gene. Germline-derived CDR1 and CDR2 are SGHTA and FQGTGA. V was clipped by 3 bases and J by 4 bases, with 8 bases between them. The CDR3 spans 13 residues.

The chain couples TRBV4-1 to TRBJ1-4, with D perhaps TRBD1 (5 bases). Germline CDR1 and CDR2: MGHRA and YSYEKL. Deletions cut 0 bases from V and 8 bases from J, with 28 bases between. The CDR3 is 20 residues long. The CDR3 nucleotides read TGCGCCAGCAGCCAAGATCAAGTCAGGGAAATCCCGACGGATGGAGAAAAACTGTTTTTT. Translated: CASSQDQVREIPTDGEKLFF.

This clonotype was seen repeatedly, ten times or more. This chain joins TRBV5-1 and TRBJ1-2; no definite D call. This CDR3 is built from 12 residues. Germline values: CDR1 SGHRS, CDR2 YFSETQ. Trimming cost V 5 bases and J 5 bases, with 10 bases left between them. CDR3 residues: CASRPDVYGYTF. The DNA for the CDR3 is TGCGCCAGCAGACCGGACGTTTATGGCTACACCTTC.

This clonotype was found a few times. This chain links TRBV10-3 with TRBJ2-6; possible D gene TRBD1, 5 bases. Germline loops: CDR1 ENHRY, CDR2 SYGVKD. Trimming pared 10 bases from V and 0 bases from J, leaving 13 bases between. The CDR3 extends over 15 amino acids. CDR3 nucleotides: TGTGCCAGCAATAGGGGTACCTCTGGGGCCAACGTCCTGACTTTC. Its protein product is CASNRGTSGANVLTF.

This clonotype occurred a few times. The V gene is TRBV25-1, the J gene TRBJ2-5; 10 bases align to TRBD1. There are 14 residues in the CDR3. With 2 bases clipped from V and 4 bases from J, the junction kept 1 base outside the gene matches. The germline CDR1 and CDR2 sequences are MGHDK and SYGVNS. CDR3 amino acids: CASSERDRGETQYF. CDR3 sequence (DNA): TGTGCCAGCAGTGAAAGGGACAGGGGAGAGACCCAGTACTTC.

Concerning this clonotype: A clone one base away is much larger, so this may be a read error. The rearrangement uses TRBV7-9 and TRBJ1-2, with a possible D match to TRBD1 (5 bases). Germline CDR1 reads SEHNR; CDR2 reads FQNEAQ (reference sequence). The CDR3 extends over 13 amino acids. CDR3: CASNLIGAEGYTF. Here the CDR3 DNA reads TGTGCCAGCAACTTAATAGGGGCCGAGGGCTACACCTTC.

In this sample, this clonotype turned up a few times. V usage is TRBV6-5 and J usage is TRBJ1-1; D is possibly TRBD1 (5 bases). This CDR3 is 19 amino acids long. V dropped 2 bases and J dropped 1 base, with 23 bases sitting between them. CDR1 and CDR2 (germline): MNHEY, SVGAGI. CDR3 coding DNA: TGTGCCAGCAGTTACATATGGCTTGGGGCTGGGACGGAGAACACTGAAGCTTTCTTT. It yields the protein CASSYIWLGAGTENTEAFF.

This clonotype has only one observation. V and J are TRBV7-2 and TRBJ2-1; TRBD2 matches 10 bases. Germline trimming cut 4 bases from V and 8 bases from J; bases unmatched to any gene: 11. This CDR3 region has 16 residues. Germline values: CDR1 SGHTA, CDR2 FQGNSA. The CDR3: CASSSPAGGVSDEQFF. In DNA form, the CDR3 reads TGTGCCAGCAGCTCCCCAGCGGGAGGGGTGTCCGATGAGCAGTTCTTC. The full variable domain, with the rest looked up from reference TRBV7-2 and TRBJ2-1, is GAGVSQSPSNKVTEKGKDVELRCDPISGHTALYWYRQSLGQGLEFLIYFQGNSAPDKSGLPSDRFSAERTGGSVSTLTIQRTQQEDSAVYLCASSSPAGGVSDEQFFGPGTRLTVL.

This clonotype occurred many times. The CDR3 loop is CASSVDGQGANEAFF. The DNA for the CDR3 is TGTGCCAGCAGCGTAGATGGTCAGGGGGCGAATGAAGCTTTCTTT. The chain links TRBV9 to TRBJ1-1, with TRBD1 matching over 8 bases. V lost 0 bases to trimming and J lost 7 bases; unmatched junction nucleotides: 8. The germline gives CDR1 SGDLS, CDR2 YYNGEE. The CDR3 runs 15 residues.

This clonotype was observed a few times. J is TRBJ2-5 and V is TRBV4-2, with 9 bases matching TRBD2. CDR3 size: 16 residues. Germline-derived CDR1 and CDR2 are LGHNA and YNFKEQ. Germline trimming cut 0 bases from V and 5 bases from J; bases unmatched to any gene: 7. Here the CDR3 DNA reads TGTGCCAGCAGCCAAGATCCGGCTAGCGGGACGGAGACCCAGTACTTC. Protein: CASSQDPASGTETQYF.

This clonotype turned up a few times. The gene calls are TRBV3-1 and TRBJ2-7; no clear D. This CDR3 spans 13 amino acids. The germline V gene has CDR1 LGHDT and CDR2 YNNKEL (reference sequence). Trimming cost V 2 bases and J 2 bases, with 7 bases left between them. In DNA form, the CDR3 reads TGTGCCAGCAGCCAAATGGGTGCCTACGAGCAGTACTTC. Its protein product is CASSQMGAYEQYF.

This clonotype came up many times. The chain joins TRBV20-1 to TRBJ2-7; 7 positions agree with TRBD1. Losses at the gene ends were 5 bases for V and 3 bases for J; bases not matched to a gene: 7. Germline CDR1 reads DFQATT; CDR2 reads SNEGSKA (reference sequence). This CDR3 is 13 amino acids long. The CDR3 DNA reads as TGCAGTGCTCCCGGGACAGCCAACTACGAGCAGTACTTC. This gives the protein CSAPGTANYEQYF.

This chain uses TRBV11-2 with TRBJ2-2, with D unclear. This CDR3 spans 14 amino acids. Germline V gives CDR1 SGHAT, CDR2 FQNNGV. V was pared by 0 bases and J by 6 bases, with 8 bases between. This CDR3 reads CASSLDWVSGELFF. The CDR3 region has the DNA TGTGCCAGCAGCTTAGATTGGGTTTCCGGGGAGCTGTTTTTT.

J is TRBJ1-5 and V is TRBV7-9; a weak D match, TRBD1 (6 bases). The CDR3 is made up of 16 amino acids. The germline V gene has CDR1 SEHNR and CDR2 FQNEAQ (reference sequence). Trimming left V 5 bases short and J 2 bases short, with 16 bases between. The chain's CDR3 is CASSDGTSPGNQPQHF. CDR3 sequence (DNA): TGTGCCAGCAGCGACGGGACATCGCCTGGCAATCAGCCCCAGCATTTT.

This clonotype was found a few times. The V and J genes are TRBV29-1 and TRBJ1-2; D is undetermined. From germline, CDR1 is SQVTM and CDR2 ANQGSEA. The CDR3 consists of 12 residues. V lost 4 bases and J lost 8, with 14 bases in between. The CDR3 loop reads CSVARSGLGYTF. In nucleotides, the CDR3 is TGCAGCGTTGCCCGCTCGGGCCTCGGCTACACCTTC.

A remark on this clonotype: A much bigger clone sits one base away, suggesting this may be a read error. The V gene is TRBV2, the J gene TRBJ2-2, with 9 bases that match TRBD1. This CDR3 region has 15 residues. V was pared by 6 bases and J by 1 base, with 3 bases of the junction left unmatched. Germline assignment: CDR1 SNHLY and CDR2 FYNNEI. CDR3 loop: CASRTGQGNTGELFF. CDR3 DNA sequence: TGTGCCAGCAGGACGGGACAGGGGAACACCGGGGAGCTGTTTTTT.

This clonotype was detected a few times. The chain carries TRBV2 and TRBJ2-7; perhaps TRBD2 as D (6 bases). The CDR3 loop spans 15 amino acids. Trimming removed 5 bases from V and 2 bases from J, with 16 bases in between. The V gene's germline CDR1 is SNHLY and CDR2 FYNNEI. In nucleotides, the CDR3 is TGTGCCAGCAGTCCCACTAGCATTAGCACCTACGAGCAGTACTTC. As protein: CASSPTSISTYEQYF.

There are many counts of this clonotype. CDR3 nucleotides: TGCAGTGCTAGTGGCAGGGGAAGGACTGAAGCTTTCTTT. Translation gives CSASGRGRTEAFF. The V and J genes are TRBV20-1 and TRBJ1-1; a possible D gene is TRBD1 (6 bases). The CDR3 totals 13 residues. The V and J ends lost 3 bases and 5 bases respectively, with 13 bases between them. In germline, CDR1 is DFQATT, CDR2 SNEGSKA (reference sequence).

This clonotype was observed many times. The chain uses TRBV7-2 and TRBJ1-1; 7 nucleotides agree with TRBD1. Germline CDR1 and CDR2: SGHTA and FQGNSA. CDR3 length: 15 amino acids. J lost 1 base, V lost 1 base, and 3 bases had no gene match. The CDR3 spells CASSLEGAGNTEAFF. In nucleotides, the CDR3 is TGTGCCAGCAGCTTAGAGGGGGCGGGGAACACTGAAGCTTTCTTT.

The V call is TRBV5-1, the J call TRBJ1-4; maybe TRBD1 (6 bases). Germline assignment: CDR1 SGHRS and CDR2 YFSETQ. Trimming removed 4 bases at V and 6 bases at J, with 16 bases between. The CDR3 consists of 15 residues. In DNA, the CDR3 is TGCGCCAGCAGCCCTCAGGGGAGTGAGGATGAAAAACTGTTTTTT. This translates into CASSPQGSEDEKLFF.